This T cell receptor beta chain is from a study of blood T cell repertoires in COVID-19. Study overall: COVID-19 samples from acute and convalescent phases originated in the United States, Italy and Spain. T cells, B-cell-depleted T cells, or PBMCs supplied cDNA or gDNA.

This CDR3 is 15 amino acids long. Germline values: CDR1 SGHRS, CDR2 YFSETQ. J lost 3 bases, V lost 4 bases, and 9 bases had no gene match. In the authors' methods: Amplifying reference gene primers gave estimates of nucleated cell counts. The data were produced by immunoSEQ multiplex PCR, yet TCRdb's version contains in-frame clones alone and is incomplete. The V and J calls and clone size were taken over from that table, and D and trimming were inferred from the DNA. The table records approximately 28,000 clones, about 92% of them present only once. The clonotype originates from a human donor in a cohort sampled during active COVID-19. The chain links TRBV5-1 to TRBJ2-7; 8 bases map to TRBD2. Sample: peripheral blood. CDR3 nucleotide sequence: TGCGCCAGCAGCGGGGAGACGGGGGGGTTCTACGAGCAGTACTTC. Translation: CASSGETGGFYEQYF.